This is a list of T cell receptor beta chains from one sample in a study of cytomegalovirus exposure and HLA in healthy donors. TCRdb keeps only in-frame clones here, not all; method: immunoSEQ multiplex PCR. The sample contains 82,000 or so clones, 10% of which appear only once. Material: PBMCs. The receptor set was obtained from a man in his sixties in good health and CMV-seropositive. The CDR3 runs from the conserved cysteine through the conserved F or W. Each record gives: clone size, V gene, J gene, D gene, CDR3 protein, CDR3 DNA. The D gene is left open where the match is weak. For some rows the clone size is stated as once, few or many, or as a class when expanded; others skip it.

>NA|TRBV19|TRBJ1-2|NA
CASKRSGERNNYGYTF
TGTGCCAGTAAGAGGTCGGGGGAAAGGAACAACTATGGCTACACCTTC
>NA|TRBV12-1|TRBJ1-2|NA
CASSPWQGDGYTF
TGTGCCAGCAGCCCCTGGCAGGGGGATGGCTACACCTTC
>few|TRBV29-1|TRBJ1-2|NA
CSAGTGSNANYGYTF
TGCAGCGCGGGCACAGGGAGTAACGCTAACTATGGCTACACCTTC
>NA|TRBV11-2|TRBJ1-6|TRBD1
CASSLGPDRAVSPLHF
TGTGCCAGCAGCTTAGGCCCTGACAGGGCGGTTTCACCCCTCCACTTT
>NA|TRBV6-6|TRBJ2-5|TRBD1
CASEGAVSETQYF
TGTGCCAGCGAGGGGGCCGTCTCGGAGACCCAGTACTTC
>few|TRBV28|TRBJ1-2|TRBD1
CASRAAGQGDYGYTF
TGTGCCAGCAGGGCAGCGGGACAGGGGGACTATGGCTACACCTTC
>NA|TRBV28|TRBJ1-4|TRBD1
CASSRRGPIEKLFF
TGTGCCAGCAGTCGAAGGGGGCCGATTGAAAAACTGTTTTTT
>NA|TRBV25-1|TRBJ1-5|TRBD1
CASSVHRGTGQPQHF
TGTGCCAGCAGTGTCCACAGGGGAACGGGTCAGCCCCAGCATTTT
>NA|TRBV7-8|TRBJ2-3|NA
CASTPMAGYTDTQYF
TGTGCCAGCACCCCTATGGCAGGCTACACAGATACGCAGTATTTT
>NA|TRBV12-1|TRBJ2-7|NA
CASSWGQPTEHPYEQYF
TGTGCCAGCAGCTGGGGACAGCCGACGGAACATCCCTACGAGCAGTACTTC
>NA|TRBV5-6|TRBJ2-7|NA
CASSLYLDSSPEQYF
TGTGCCAGCAGCTTGTATCTGGACAGCTCACCCGAGCAGTACTTC
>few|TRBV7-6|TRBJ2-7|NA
CASSLGAPYEQYF
TGTGCCAGCAGCTTAGGAGCCCCCTACGAGCAGTACTTC
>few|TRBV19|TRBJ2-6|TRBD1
CASHSVGQGYSGANVLTF
TGTGCCAGTCACTCCGTCGGACAGGGGTACTCTGGGGCCAACGTCCTGACTTTC
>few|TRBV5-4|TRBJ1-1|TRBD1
CASSSDRASEMKTEAFF
TGTGCCAGCAGCTCCGACAGGGCTTCCGAAATGAAAACTGAAGCTTTCTTC
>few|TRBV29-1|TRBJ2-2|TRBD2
CSASRGGATGELFF
TGCAGCGCTTCTCGGGGGGGGGCCACCGGGGAGCTGTTTTTT
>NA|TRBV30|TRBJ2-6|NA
CAWTNIQSSGANVLTF
TGTGCCTGGACCAACATACAGTCCTCTGGGGCCAACGTCCTGACTTTC
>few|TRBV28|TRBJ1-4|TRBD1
CASSSHRGGTTNEKLFF
TGTGCCAGCAGTTCGCACAGGGGTGGGACAACTAATGAAAAACTGTTTTTT
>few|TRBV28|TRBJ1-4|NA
CASSLLGAKEKLFF
TGTGCCAGCAGTTTATTGGGGGCGAAAGAAAAACTGTTTTTT
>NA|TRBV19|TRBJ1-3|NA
CASSATGTSGAGNTIYF
TGTGCCAGTAGTGCTACCGGGACTTCAGGAGCTGGAAACACCATATATTTT
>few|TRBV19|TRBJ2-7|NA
CASQQGPYEQYF
TGTGCCAGTCAGCAGGGGCCCTACGAGCAGTACTTC
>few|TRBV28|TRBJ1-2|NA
CAIQGLRYGYTF
TGTGCCATTCAGGGTTTACGCTATGGCTACACCTTC
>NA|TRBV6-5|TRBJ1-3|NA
CASSYRVNSGNTIYF
TGTGCCAGCAGTTACCGAGTGAACTCTGGAAACACCATATATTTT
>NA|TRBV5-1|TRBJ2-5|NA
CASSTTGETQYF
TGCGCCAGCAGCACTACAGGGGAGACCCAGTACTTC
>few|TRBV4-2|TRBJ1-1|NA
CASSQDWREAAFF
TGTGCCAGCAGCCAAGATTGGCGGGAGGCAGCTTTCTTT
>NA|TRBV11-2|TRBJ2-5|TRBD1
CASSLVTGGQQTQYF
TGTGCCAGCAGCTTAGTGACAGGGGGCCAACAGACCCAGTACTTC
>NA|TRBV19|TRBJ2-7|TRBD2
CASTSGGTYEQYF
TGTGCCAGTACCTCGGGAGGAACCTACGAGCAGTACTTC
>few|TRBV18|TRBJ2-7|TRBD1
CASSPGQAWWEQYF
TGTGCCAGCTCACCTGGACAGGCTTGGTGGGAGCAGTACTTC
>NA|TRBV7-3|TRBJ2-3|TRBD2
CASSLSGRTADTQYF
TGTGCCAGCAGCTTAAGCGGGAGAACGGCAGATACGCAGTATTTT
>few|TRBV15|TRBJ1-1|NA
CATSPPGLNTEAFF
TGTGCCACCAGCCCTCCCGGTCTAAACACTGAAGCTTTCTTT
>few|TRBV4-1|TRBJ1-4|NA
CASSQDDRRRGEKLFF
TGCGCCAGCAGCCAAGATGATCGAAGGAGGGGCGAAAAACTGTTTTTT
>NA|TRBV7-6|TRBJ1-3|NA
CASSSRPRLYGNTIYF
TGTGCCAGCAGCTCCCGCCCCAGGCTCTATGGAAACACCATATATTTT
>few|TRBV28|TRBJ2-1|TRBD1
CASSTPGQEYNEQFF
TGTGCCAGCAGCACCCCGGGACAGGAATACAATGAGCAGTTCTTC
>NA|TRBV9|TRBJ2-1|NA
CASSVELRGDEQFF
TGTGCCAGCAGCGTAGAGTTGCGGGGAGATGAGCAGTTCTTC
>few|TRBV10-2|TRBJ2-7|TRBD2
CASSGQAVAGDEQYF
TGCGCCAGCAGTGGACAGGCGGTAGCGGGAGACGAGCAGTACTTC
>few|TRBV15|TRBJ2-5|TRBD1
CATSRSTGGLETQYF
TGTGCCACCAGCAGATCGACAGGGGGCTTAGAGACCCAGTACTTC
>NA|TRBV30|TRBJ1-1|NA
CAWSVPNTEAFF
TGTGCCTGGAGTGTCCCAAACACTGAAGCTTTCTTT
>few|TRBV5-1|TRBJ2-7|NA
CASSLAGTYEQYF
TGCGCCAGCAGCTTGGCGGGGACCTACGAGCAGTACTTC
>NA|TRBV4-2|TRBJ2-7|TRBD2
CASSRTGLAGTEQYF
TGTGCCAGCAGCCGAACGGGACTAGCGGGAACCGAGCAGTACTTC
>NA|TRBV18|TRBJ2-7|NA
CASSPRDTYEQYF
TGTGCCAGCTCACCCCGGGACACATACGAGCAGTACTTC
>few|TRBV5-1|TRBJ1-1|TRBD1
CASSGDRGTEAFF
TGCGCCAGCAGCGGGGACAGGGGGACTGAAGCTTTCTTT
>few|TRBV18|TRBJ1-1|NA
CASSPEVNTEAFF
TGTGCCAGCTCACCCGAGGTGAACACTGAAGCTTTCTTT
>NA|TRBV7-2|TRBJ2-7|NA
CASSLEGAREQYF
TGTGCCAGCAGCTTAGAAGGAGCTCGCGAGCAGTACTTC